A selection of T cell receptor beta chains follows, all from one sample in a study of identical twins. TCRdb processed the 5' RACE reads anew with MiXCR; each CDR3 protein has one entry. The sample has roughly 540,000 distinct CDR3 sequences; 20% to 25% are singletons. The same sample was also used in a study of T cells expressing NK-cell markers.

Sequencing was performed on CD4+ T cells sorted from blood. These receptors were collected from a woman between 18 and 29 years old in good health. Both conserved end residues are part of each CDR3. D genes are given only for firm matches. Not every row has a clone size; where given, it reads once, few, many or a size class.

V gene: TRBV11-2; J gene: TRBJ2-1; D gene: NA; clone size: NA; CDR3 protein: CASSPGTGSGNEQFF; CDR3 DNA: TGTGCCAGCAGCCCGGGGACTGGTTCTGGCAATGAGCAGTTCTTC
V gene: TRBV6-1; J gene: TRBJ1-1; D gene: NA; clone size: NA; CDR3 protein: CASSGRKDMNTEAFF; CDR3 DNA: TGTGCCAGCAGTGGTCGGAAGGACATGAACACTGAAGCTTTCTTT
V gene: TRBV5-1; J gene: TRBJ1-6; D gene: TRBD1; clone size: NA; CDR3 protein: CASSSLDRGNSPLHF; CDR3 DNA: TGCGCCAGCAGCTCCTTGGACAGGGGAAATTCACCCCTCCACTTT
V gene: TRBV9; J gene: TRBJ2-1; D gene: NA; clone size: few; CDR3 protein: CASSAATVYNEQFF; CDR3 DNA: TGTGCCAGCAGCGCGGCGACAGTGTACAATGAGCAGTTCTTC
V gene: TRBV6-1; J gene: TRBJ2-7; D gene: TRBD1; clone size: few; CDR3 protein: CASSLGQGRKQYF; CDR3 DNA: TGTGCCAGCAGCCTCGGACAGGGAAGAAAGCAGTACTTC
V gene: TRBV7-9; J gene: TRBJ1-2; D gene: TRBD1; clone size: many; CDR3 protein: CASSFETGVSGYTF; CDR3 DNA: TGTGCCAGCAGCTTCGAAACAGGGGTTAGTGGCTACACCTTC
V gene: TRBV20-1; J gene: TRBJ2-1; D gene: TRBD2; clone size: few; CDR3 protein: CSARELAGGLNEQFF; CDR3 DNA: TGCAGTGCTAGAGAACTAGCGGGGGGGCTTAATGAGCAGTTCTTC
V gene: TRBV7-8; J gene: TRBJ2-1; D gene: NA; clone size: NA; CDR3 protein: CASSFGWGTGAHNEQFF; CDR3 DNA: TGTGCCAGCAGCTTCGGATGGGGAACCGGGGCCCACAATGAGCAGTTCTTC
V gene: TRBV20-1; J gene: TRBJ2-5; D gene: NA; clone size: few; CDR3 protein: CSAEDRPEETQYF; CDR3 DNA: TGCAGTGCTGAGGACCGCCCGGAAGAGACCCAGTACTTC
V gene: TRBV18; J gene: TRBJ2-3; D gene: TRBD2; clone size: few; CDR3 protein: CASSPLAGGGSDTQYF; CDR3 DNA: TGTGCCAGCTCACCACTGGCGGGAGGAGGTTCAGATACGCAGTATTTT
V gene: TRBV20-1; J gene: TRBJ1-6; D gene: TRBD1; clone size: NA; CDR3 protein: CSAPGQMSSYNSPLHF; CDR3 DNA: TGCAGTGCTCCGGGACAGATGAGCTCCTATAATTCACCCCTCCACTTT
V gene: TRBV2; J gene: TRBJ2-2; D gene: NA; clone size: NA; CDR3 protein: CASSGDPPNTGELFF; CDR3 DNA: TGTGCCAGCAGTGGGGACCCCCCGAACACCGGGGAGCTGTTTTTT
V gene: TRBV20-1; J gene: TRBJ2-6; D gene: NA; clone size: NA; CDR3 protein: CSARISGANVLTF; CDR3 DNA: TGCAGTGCTAGAATCTCTGGGGCCAACGTCCTGACTTTC
V gene: TRBV4-2; J gene: TRBJ2-3; D gene: NA; clone size: NA; CDR3 protein: CASSQDWGVKDTQYF; CDR3 DNA: TGTGCCAGCAGCCAAGATTGGGGGGTGAAGGATACGCAGTATTTT
V gene: TRBV7-2; J gene: TRBJ2-3; D gene: TRBD2; clone size: NA; CDR3 protein: CASSSRTSGGHTQYF; CDR3 DNA: TGTGCCAGCAGCTCCCGGACTAGCGGGGGCCATACGCAGTATTTT
V gene: TRBV7-2; J gene: TRBJ2-1; D gene: TRBD2; clone size: NA; CDR3 protein: CASSPPSKRGAREQFF; CDR3 DNA: TGTGCCAGCAGCCCCCCCTCGAAGCGGGGGGCAAGAGAGCAGTTCTTC
V gene: TRBV4-3; J gene: TRBJ2-1; D gene: TRBD2; clone size: few; CDR3 protein: CASSQVREIQDEQFF; CDR3 DNA: TGCGCCAGCAGCCAAGTGCGGGAGATCCAAGATGAGCAGTTCTTC
V gene: TRBV6-6; J gene: TRBJ2-7; D gene: TRBD1; clone size: few; CDR3 protein: CACGQASYEQYF; CDR3 DNA: TGTGCCTGCGGACAGGCCTCCTACGAGCAGTACTTC
V gene: TRBV5-1; J gene: TRBJ1-1; D gene: NA; clone size: NA; CDR3 protein: CASSYDRPRGLGTEAFF; CDR3 DNA: TGCGCCAGCAGCTATGACAGGCCTCGGGGGTTGGGCACTGAAGCTTTCTTT
V gene: TRBV20-1; J gene: TRBJ2-1; D gene: NA; clone size: few; CDR3 protein: CSAGTSILNEQFF; CDR3 DNA: TGCAGCGCAGGGACGTCGATTCTCAATGAGCAGTTCTTC
V gene: TRBV5-6; J gene: TRBJ1-6; D gene: NA; clone size: NA; CDR3 protein: CASSLADGDSPLHF; CDR3 DNA: TGTGCCAGCAGCTTGGCAGACGGGGATTCACCCCTCCACTTT
V gene: TRBV20-1; J gene: TRBJ2-7; D gene: TRBD1; clone size: NA; CDR3 protein: CSARDLGDRTYEQYF; CDR3 DNA: TGCAGTGCTAGAGATCTGGGGGACAGAACCTACGAGCAGTACTTC
V gene: TRBV30; J gene: TRBJ2-3; D gene: NA; clone size: NA; CDR3 protein: CAWGAAGADTQYF; CDR3 DNA: TGTGCCTGGGGCGCGGCGGGCGCGGATACGCAGTATTTT
V gene: TRBV24-1; J gene: TRBJ2-5; D gene: NA; clone size: once; CDR3 protein: CATRDSQETQYF; CDR3 DNA: TGTGCCACCAGGGACAGTCAAGAGACCCAGTACTTC
V gene: TRBV5-1; J gene: TRBJ2-7; D gene: NA; clone size: NA; CDR3 protein: CASSLAQGRGRNF; CDR3 DNA: TGCGCCAGCAGCTTGGCCCAGGGGCGCGGACGGAACTTC
V gene: TRBV7-9; J gene: TRBJ1-6; D gene: NA; clone size: NA; CDR3 protein: CASSFGLYSPLHF; CDR3 DNA: TGTGCCAGCAGCTTTGGTTTATACTCACCCCTCCACTTT
V gene: TRBV27; J gene: TRBJ2-1; D gene: TRBD2; clone size: NA; CDR3 protein: CASSLGSWTSSYNEQFF; CDR3 DNA: TGTGCCAGCAGTTTAGGAAGCTGGACTAGCTCCTACAATGAGCAGTTCTTC
V gene: TRBV5-1; J gene: TRBJ2-3; D gene: NA; clone size: NA; CDR3 protein: CANSSSYTDTQYF; CDR3 DNA: TGCGCCAACAGCTCTTCCTACACAGATACGCAGTATTTT
V gene: TRBV10-3; J gene: TRBJ2-7; D gene: NA; clone size: few; CDR3 protein: CAISDRANYEQYF; CDR3 DNA: TGTGCCATCAGTGACAGGGCGAACTACGAGCAGTACTTC
V gene: TRBV20-1; J gene: TRBJ2-1; D gene: NA; clone size: NA; CDR3 protein: CSANRPGFNEQFF; CDR3 DNA: TGCAGTGCAAACCGTCCGGGTTTTAATGAGCAGTTCTTC
V gene: TRBV5-1; J gene: TRBJ1-1; D gene: NA; clone size: NA; CDR3 protein: CASNAGDGREAFF; CDR3 DNA: TGCGCCAGCAACGCAGGGGACGGTAGAGAAGCTTTCTTT
V gene: TRBV3-1; J gene: TRBJ2-7; D gene: NA; clone size: NA; CDR3 protein: CASSSDTPYEQYF; CDR3 DNA: TGTGCCAGCAGTTCGGACACACCATACGAGCAGTACTTC
V gene: TRBV20-1; J gene: TRBJ2-5; D gene: NA; clone size: NA; CDR3 protein: CSASPSFGAQETQYF; CDR3 DNA: TGCAGTGCTAGTCCCTCCTTCGGGGCTCAAGAGACCCAGTACTTC